What follows describes a single T cell receptor beta chain. The DNA ends 3 residues before the CDR3 does, and the rest of the CDR3 is filled in from the germline J gene. The sample has other DNA sequences that encode this CDR3 too. Each participant carried one incident cervical HPV16 infection only. The sample originates from a study of T cells in women clearing cervical HPV infection. Germline V gives CDR1 DFQATT, CDR2 SNEGSKA (reference sequence). This CDR3 is built from 11 residues. V lost 3 bases to trimming and J lost 8 bases, with 7 bases between them. The method was immunoSEQ multiplex PCR; TCRdb's version includes in-frame clones alone and lacks a portion of them. This sample's table reports approximately 35,000 clones.

Sequenced sample: blood buffy coat. This clonotype originated in a woman aged 18 to 75 with a cervical HPV16 infection that either progressed to CIN3+ or cleared (not recorded which). The chain couples TRBV20-1 to TRBJ1-4; tentatively, D is TRBD1 (5 bases). Incomplete CDR3 DNA: TGCAGTGCTAGGGGGGGAGAAAAA. Its translation is CSARGGEK. The CDR3 as a whole reads CSARGGEKLFF.